A selection of T cell receptor beta chains follows, all from one sample in a study of T cell repertoires in cytomegalovirus infection. TCRdb itself ran the reads through MiXCR, one entry per CDR3 protein. The sample has about 340,000 distinct CDR3 sequences; approximately 32% are singletons. The antigens of these receptors remain unknown. The sample in question was cultured PBMCs, obtained from culture after CMV antigen stimulation. The receptors here all came from a human donor in good health (CMV status not recorded). Some clones in this sample may be carry-over from other donors' samples. CDR3s include the opening cysteine and the closing phenylalanine or tryptophan. A D gene is named only where the DNA matches it firmly. Clone size is given for some rows only: seen once, a few or many times, or a class if the clone is expanded.

D gene,clone size,CDR3 length,J gene,V gene,CDR3 protein,CDR3 DNA
TRBD2,-,17,TRBJ2-1,TRBV7-3,CASSLWPSGSKYNEQFF,TGTGCCAGCAGCTTATGGCCTAGCGGGAGTAAGTACAATGAGCAGTTCTTC
TRBD1,-,16,TRBJ1-5,TRBV12-3/TRBV12-4,CASSPEDRDGDQPQHF,TGTGCCAGCAGTCCAGAGGACAGGGACGGGGATCAGCCCCAGCATTTT
-,-,14,TRBJ1-1,TRBV11-3,CASSLSGDNTEAFF,TGTGCCAGCAGCTTATCCGGGGACAACACTGAAGCTTTCTTT
-,-,13,TRBJ1-2,TRBV12-3/TRBV12-4,CASSFEWRSGYTF,TGTGCCAGCAGTTTTGAATGGCGGTCTGGCTACACCTTC
-,-,15,TRBJ1-1,TRBV6-6,CASSYPRGVRRRAFF,TGTGCCAGCAGTTACCCGCGGGGGGTTAGGAGGAGGGCTTTCTTT
TRBD1,few,12,TRBJ2-1,TRBV27,CASGTGRNEQFF,TGTGCCAGTGGGACAGGGAGGAATGAGCAGTTCTTC
-,few,15,TRBJ1-3,TRBV7-9,CASSSDRASGNTIYF,TGTGCCAGCAGCTCCGACAGAGCCTCTGGAAACACCATATATTTT
TRBD2,-,15,TRBJ2-1,TRBV27,CASSLSSGRDNEQFF,TGTGCCAGCAGTTTATCCAGCGGGAGAGACAATGAGCAGTTCTTC
-,few,12,TRBJ2-1,TRBV25-1,CASSELDGEQFF,TGTGCCAGCAGTGAATTGGATGGGGAGCAGTTCTTC
TRBD2,-,16,TRBJ2-1,TRBV24-1,CATSDGLLAGIHEQFF,TGTGCCACCAGTGATGGGTTGCTAGCGGGAATCCATGAGCAGTTCTTC
TRBD1,-,15,TRBJ1-1,TRBV19,CAITGTGGSRAEAFF,TGTGCCATAACTGGGACAGGGGGTAGTAGGGCTGAAGCTTTCTTT
-,-,14,TRBJ1-1,TRBV10-3,CAISEWETNTEAFF,TGTGCCATCAGTGAGTGGGAGACGAACACTGAAGCTTTCTTT
-,few,14,TRBJ1-6,TRBV12-3/TRBV12-4,CASSLAHNNSPLHF,TGTGCCAGCAGTTTAGCTCACAATAATTCACCCCTCCACTTT
TRBD2,few,17,TRBJ2-1,TRBV27,CASSTQSGTSRYNEQFF,TGTGCCAGCAGTACGCAGTCCGGGACTAGCCGGTACAATGAGCAGTTCTTC
-,many,13,TRBJ1-2,TRBV12-5,CASGGTSNYGYTF,TGTGCTAGTGGGGGGACTTCTAACTATGGCTACACCTTC
-,many,13,TRBJ1-2,TRBV2,CASSDLGRNGYTF,TGTGCCAGCAGTGACTTGGGGAGAAATGGCTACACCTTC
TRBD1,many,19,TRBJ1-1,TRBV11-2,CASSPKGDSRWMLNTEAFF,TGTGCCAGCAGCCCTAAAGGGGACAGTCGATGGATGCTGAACACTGAAGCTTTCTTT
-,few,14,TRBJ2-1,TRBV6-1,CASRPPAGHNEQFF,TGTGCCAGCAGACCGCCGGCCGGTCACAATGAGCAGTTCTTC
-,-,11,TRBJ2-3,TRBV11-1,CASSLENTQYF,TGTGCCAGCAGCTTAGAAAACACGCAGTATTTT
-,-,14,TRBJ1-4,TRBV5-6,CASSSGRRNEKLFF,TGTGCCAGCAGCTCGGGACGGAGAAATGAAAAACTGTTTTTT
-,many,16,TRBJ1-5,TRBV4-2,CASSRTQGSGNQPQHF,TGTGCCAGTAGCAGGACACAAGGTTCAGGCAATCAGCCCCAGCATTTT
-,few,14,TRBJ1-2,TRBV6-1,CASRTGVALYGYTF,TGTGCCAGCAGGACGGGGGTCGCCCTCTATGGCTACACCTTC
-,-,13,TRBJ1-1,TRBV6-5,CASSYSEGTEAFF,TGTGCCAGCAGTTACTCTGAGGGAACTGAAGCTTTCTTT
TRBD1,-,16,TRBJ2-7,TRBV12-3/TRBV12-4,CASSLAGQGVLYEQYF,TGTGCCAGCAGTTTAGCGGGACAGGGGGTTCTCTACGAGCAGTACTTC
-,many,15,TRBJ1-6,TRBV7-8,CASSLSQGRGSPLHF,TGTGCCAGCAGCCTATCACAGGGAAGAGGTTCACCCCTCCACTTT
TRBD1,-,16,TRBJ1-1,TRBV12-3/TRBV12-4,CASSPRQGQMNTEAFF,TGTGCCAGCAGTCCCAGACAGGGACAAATGAACACTGAAGCTTTCTTT
-,-,13,TRBJ1-2,TRBV27,CASSFQDNYGYTF,TGTGCCAGCAGTTTTCAGGATAACTATGGCTACACCTTC
-,-,13,TRBJ1-2,TRBV7-2,CASSNPPAYGYTF,TGTGCCAGCAGCAACCCTCCAGCTTATGGCTACACCTTC
-,-,16,TRBJ2-5,TRBV7-2,CASSLFRMGSVETQYF,TGTGCCAGCAGCTTATTTAGGATGGGGTCAGTGGAGACCCAGTACTTC
TRBD1,-,16,TRBJ2-5,TRBV10-2,CASSYTGTGGRETQYF,TGCGCCAGCAGTTACACCGGGACAGGGGGCCGGGAGACCCAGTACTTC
-,few,15,TRBJ1-2,TRBV6-2/TRBV6-3,CASSYSRARGYGYTF,TGTGCCAGCAGTTACTCTAGGGCGCGGGGCTATGGCTACACCTTC
-,few,15,TRBJ1-1,TRBV18,CASSPPSRGITEAFF,TGTGCCAGCTCACCACCGTCCAGGGGTATCACTGAAGCTTTCTTT
TRBD1,few,16,TRBJ2-7,TRBV28,CASSLGQGGSSYEQYF,TGTGCCAGCAGTCTCGGACAGGGTGGTTCCTCCTACGAGCAGTACTTC
-,-,13,TRBJ2-3,TRBV27,CASSFEGADTQYF,TGTGCCAGCAGTTTTGAAGGCGCAGATACGCAGTATTTT
TRBD1,-,14,TRBJ2-5,TRBV6-5,CASSRQGGQETQYF,TGTGCCAGCAGCAGACAGGGGGGCCAAGAGACCCAGTACTTC
TRBD2,-,16,TRBJ2-1,TRBV7-6,CASSHWTSGGYNEQFF,TGTGCCAGCAGCCACTGGACTAGCGGGGGCTACAATGAGCAGTTCTTC
-,-,14,TRBJ2-3,TRBV10-3,CAISETGWQDTQYF,TGTGCCATCAGTGAGACGGGGTGGCAGGATACGCAGTATTTT
TRBD1,-,15,TRBJ1-6,TRBV20-1,CSARRQGSYNSPLHF,TGCAGTGCCAGGCGACAGGGATCCTATAATTCACCCCTCCACTTT
-,many,14,TRBJ1-5,TRBV7-8,CASRLGASNQPQHF,TGTGCCAGCAGACTCGGGGCTAGCAATCAGCCCCAGCATTTT
TRBD1,-,17,TRBJ2-7,TRBV4-2,CASSQVFLDRNSYEQYF,TGTGCCAGCAGCCAAGTGTTTCTGGACAGGAATTCTTACGAGCAGTACTTC
TRBD2,few,18,TRBJ2-2,TRBV7-6,CASSLVVAGPSNTGELFF,TGTGCCAGCAGCTTAGTTGTAGCGGGCCCCTCGAACACCGGGGAGCTGTTTTTT
-,once,14,TRBJ2-2,TRBV7-3,CASSSTVGGGELFF,TGTGCCAGCAGCTCGACCGTGGGTGGTGGGGAGCTGTTTTTT
-,few,15,TRBJ1-1,TRBV27,CASSLPGREDTEAFF,TGTGCCAGCAGTTTACCAGGGAGGGAGGACACTGAAGCTTTCTTT
TRBD1,-,16,TRBJ1-4,TRBV7-2,CASSVTGPGPNEKLFF,TGTGCCAGCAGCGTGACAGGGCCCGGGCCTAATGAAAAACTGTTTTTT
TRBD1,-,14,TRBJ1-1,TRBV25-1,CASRYGTANTEAFF,TGTGCCAGCAGGTACGGGACAGCGAACACTGAAGCTTTCTTT
-,many,14,TRBJ2-2,TRBV7-2,CASSRQFNTGELFF,TGTGCCAGCAGCCGACAGTTTAACACCGGGGAGCTGTTTTTT
TRBD2,-,15,TRBJ2-7,TRBV7-2,CASSPTSGVSYEQYF,TGTGCCAGCAGCCCCACTAGCGGGGTATCCTACGAGCAGTACTTC
TRBD2,few,16,TRBJ2-1,TRBV7-9,CASSNSGERLYNEQFF,TGTGCCAGCAGTAATAGCGGGGAGCGATTGTACAATGAGCAGTTCTTC
TRBD1,-,14,TRBJ1-1,TRBV28,CASSHRGMNTEAFF,TGTGCCAGCAGTCACAGGGGCATGAACACTGAAGCTTTCTTT
TRBD1,-,16,TRBJ2-1,TRBV11-3,CASSLDGTARFNEQFF,TGTGCCAGCAGCTTAGATGGGACAGCTAGGTTCAATGAGCAGTTCTTC
-,-,14,TRBJ1-2,TRBV19,CASSMGGRLHGYTF,TGTGCCAGTAGTATGGGAGGCCGATTACATGGCTACACCTTC
-,-,13,TRBJ1-2,TRBV12-3/TRBV12-4,CASSDATGLGYTF,TGTGCCAGCAGCGATGCCACAGGTTTGGGCTACACCTTC
TRBD1,-,14,TRBJ1-5,TRBV27,CASRPDREEQPQHF,TGTGCCAGCAGGCCCGACAGGGAGGAGCAGCCCCAGCATTTT
-,few,14,TRBJ2-1,TRBV27,CASRAPSSYNEQFF,TGTGCCAGCAGAGCACCGAGCTCCTACAATGAGCAGTTCTTC
-,few,15,TRBJ1-2,TRBV28,CASSLPSDRIYGYTF,TGTGCCAGCAGTTTACCCTCCGACAGGATTTATGGCTACACCTTC